This TCR beta chain is drawn from a study of CD8+ T cells in alopecia areata. Across the whole study: The share of scalp area affected provided the severity score for treated patients.

CDR3 length: 14 amino acids. The germline V gene has CDR1 MNHNS and CDR2 SASEGT. The V and J ends lost 8 bases and 5 bases respectively, with 15 bases between them. Stated treatment: oral pan-JAK inhibitor, 5-10 mg twice daily. Extraction and reverse transcription of RNA yielded cDNA as the sequencing template. Libraries were prepared by immunoSEQ multiplex PCR; TCRdb keeps only in-frame clonotypes and omits some of them. Among 90,000 or so clones listed, roughly 47% were seen once. Sample: CD8+ T cells sorted from blood, taken at week 24, from a patient treated with tofacitinib. The source of this sequence is a human donor with alopecia areata. The gene calls are TRBV6-1 and TRBJ2-2; TRBD1 is a possible D gene (5 bases). CDR3 DNA sequence: TGTGCCAGCTGGTCCAGGGTTTTGACCGGGGAGCTGTTTTTT. Translation: CASWSRVLTGELFF.